These 27 T cell receptor beta chains were all obtained from the same sample, sequenced in a study of OX40 agonist ivuxolimab in advanced cancers. TCRdb keeps only in-frame clones here, not all; method: immunoSEQ multiplex PCR. The table has roughly 77,000 clones, 80% to 95% seen once. The sample in question was CD4+ or CD8+ T cells sorted from blood, obtained in a trial of the OX40 agonist ivuxolimab. The source is an adult with an advanced solid tumor such as melanoma, head and neck, liver or kidney cancer.

About this clone itself: Within the sample, other DNA sequences also encode this same CDR3. This chain connects TRBV5-1 to TRBJ2-1, with 7 bases that match TRBD2. The germline CDR1 and CDR2 sequences are SGHRS and YFSETQ. This CDR3 contains 15 residues. Unmatched junction bases numbered 2, after V lost 0 bases and J lost 2 bases. CDR3 loop: CASSLASGTYNEQFF. As DNA, the CDR3 is TGCGCCAGCAGCTTGGCCAGCGGGACCTACAATGAGCAGTTCTTC.

In its sample, this clone was seen once. This chain uses TRBV29-1 with TRBJ2-6, with D perhaps being TRBD1 or TRBD2 (5 bases each). V was pared by 7 bases and J by 1 base, with 5 bases between. Germline V CDR1 and CDR2: SQVTM, ANQGSEA. CDR3 length equals 12 residues. As DNA, the CDR3 is TGCAGCGGGGGGTCTGGGGCCAACGTCCTGACTTTC. Protein product: CSGGSGANVLTF. Full variable domain (remainder filled in from reference TRBV29-1 and TRBJ2-6): SAVISQKPSRDICQRGTSLTIQCQVDSQVTMMFWYRQQPGQSLTLIATANQGSEATYESGFVIDKFPISRPNLTFSTLTVSNMSPEDSSIYLCSGGSGANVLTFGAGSRLTVL.

The chain uses TRBV5-4 and TRBJ2-7; 7 nucleotides agree with TRBD2. This CDR3 is built from 16 residues. Germline CDR1 is SGHNT and CDR2 is YYREEE (reference sequence). V dropped 3 bases and J dropped 3; count of bases not matched to a gene: 12. The CDR3 region has the DNA TGTGCCAGCAGCTCTGGGGGGGGACCGCCCCGCTACGAGCAGTACTTC. Its translation: CASSSGGGPPRYEQYF.

About this clone: The sample carries other DNA sequences with the same CDR3. This chain links TRBV6-1 with TRBJ1-1; unclear D gene. The CDR3 covers 13 residues. Germline V gene sequence: CDR1 MNHNS, CDR2 SASEGT. V was trimmed by 2 bases and J by 1 base, leaving 5 bases between them. The CDR3 DNA reads as TGTGCCAGCAGTGAACGAGGGAACACTGAAGCTTTCTTT. It translates to CASSERGNTEAFF.

The CDR3 loop reads CASSELAGGRETQYF. The DNA for the CDR3 is TGTGCCAGCAGTGAATTAGCGGGGGGAAGAGAGACCCAGTACTTC. The rearrangement uses TRBV6-1 and TRBJ2-5, with 10 bases matching TRBD2. In germline, CDR1 is MNHNS, CDR2 SASEGT. The CDR3 contains 15 residues. Unmatched junction bases numbered 4, after V lost 2 bases and J lost 4 bases.

The count of this clone is one. DNA of the CDR3: TGTGCCAGCTCACCACTGCGAGATCAGCCCCAGCATTTT. Translating gives CASSPLRDQPQHF. The chain has TRBV18 and TRBJ1-5, with no clear D. V dropped 1 base and J dropped 5 bases, with 6 bases sitting between them. The CDR3 has 13 amino acids. Germline V gene lookup returns CDR1 KGHSH and CDR2 LQKENI.

This clone occurred once. The chain carries TRBV18 and TRBJ2-5; D tentatively reads TRBD1 or TRBD2 (5 bases each). Trimming took off 7 bases at V and 5 bases at J, with 11 bases between the two ends. The CDR3 totals 12 residues. CDR1 is KGHSH, CDR2 LQKENI, per germline. The CDR3 spells CASFEGSETQYF. DNA for the CDR3: TGTGCCAGCTTCGAGGGGTCCGAGACCCAGTACTTC.

CDR3 amino acids: CASSQVAGGPLEETQYF. The CDR3 DNA reads as TGTGCCAGCAGCCAAGTAGCGGGGGGGCCGCTGGAAGAGACCCAGTACTTC. The chain links TRBV4-2 to TRBJ2-5; TRBD2 matches 11 bases. The germline V gene encodes CDR1 LGHNA and CDR2 YNFKEQ. The J segment lost 3 bases and the V segment lost 1 base, leaving 7 bases of the junction unmatched. This CDR3 spans 17 amino acids.

Written as DNA, the CDR3 is TGTGCCAGCAGCCCTGAGACAGGGGCCCAGTACTTC. This encodes CASSPETGAQYF. J is TRBJ2-5 and V is TRBV7-9; 8 bases are shared with TRBD1. Trimming took 5 bases from V and 9 from J; bases not matched to a gene: 5. The CDR3 runs 12 residues. Germline CDR1 SEHNR, CDR2 FQNEAQ (reference sequence).

The V gene is TRBV18, the J gene TRBJ2-1; TRBD1 matches at 7 bases. The CDR3 runs 15 residues. The germline gives CDR1 KGHSH, CDR2 LQKENI. Trimming cost V 0 bases and J 3 bases; bases outside gene matches: 2. Written as DNA, the CDR3 is TGTGCCAGCTCACCACCGGGACAGTTCTACAATGAGCAGTTCTTC. Translated: CASSPPGQFYNEQFF.

This chain uses TRBV11-2 with TRBJ1-2; tentative D call: TRBD1 (5 bases). In germline, CDR1 is SGHAT, CDR2 FQNNGV. Trimming took 6 bases from V and 4 from J, leaving 15 bases between them. CDR3 size: 14 residues. CDR3 bases: TGTGCCAGCAGGGCCCCAGGGAGGACCTATGGCTACACCTTC. Translated: CASRAPGRTYGYTF.

The rearrangement uses TRBV27 and TRBJ2-1; possibly TRBD1 for D (6 bases). Germline assignment: CDR1 MNHEY and CDR2 SMNVEV (reference sequence). This CDR3 has 20 amino acids. Trimming took 5 bases from V and 0 from J, leaving 26 bases between them. DNA for the CDR3: TGTGCCAGCAGTCCCCCTCCGGGACAAAGCCGAAGACACTCCTACAATGAGCAGTTCTTC. Translated: CASSPPPGQSRRHSYNEQFF.

V and J are TRBV30 and TRBJ1-6, with a possible D match to TRBD1 (5 bases). CDR1 is GTSNPN, CDR2 SVGIG, per germline (reference sequence). The CDR3 is 13 residues long. V lost 0 bases to trimming and J lost 11 bases, with 11 bases between them. The CDR3 loop is CAWSVGVGAPLHF. The CDR3 bases are TGTGCCTGGAGTGTGGGGGTGGGGGCACCCCTCCACTTT. Drawing the rest from reference TRBV30 and TRBJ1-6, the complete variable domain is SQTIHQWPATLVQPVGSPLSLECTVEGTSNPNLYWYRQAAGRGLQLLFYSVGIGQISSEVPQNLSASRPQDRQFILSSKKLLLSDSGFYLCAWSVGVGAPLHFGNGTRLTVT.

The CDR3, as DNA: TGTGCCTGGACCCCCCTCGGTAGCGTGGGGACAGATACGCAGTATTTT. This gives the protein CAWTPLGSVGTDTQYF. The chain has TRBV30 and TRBJ2-3, with a possible D match to TRBD2 (5 bases). CDR1 and CDR2 (germline): GTSNPN, SVGIG (reference sequence). Trimming shortened V by 4 bases and J by 3 bases, and 20 bases separated the two germline ends. This CDR3 spans 16 amino acids.

The chain carries TRBV2 and TRBJ2-7; D uncertain. The CDR3 contains 12 residues. CDR1 and CDR2 from the germline V gene are SNHLY and FYNNEI. The V and J ends lost 2 bases and 3 bases respectively, with 5 bases between them. The CDR3 bases are TGTGCCAGCAGTGAAACAGTCTACGAGCAGTACTTC. The encoded protein is CASSETVYEQYF.

CDR3: CASRGQGFSYNEQFF. For the CDR3, the DNA is TGTGCCAGCCGGGGACAGGGGTTTTCCTACAATGAGCAGTTCTTC. J is TRBJ2-1 and V is TRBV25-1, with 10 nucleotides matching TRBD1. The CDR3 has 15 residues. The junction had 5 bases not matched to a gene; V was cut back by 8 bases and J by 1 base. CDR1 is MGHDK and CDR2 is SYGVNS in the germline V gene.

The chain has TRBV19 and TRBJ2-2; 9 positions agree with TRBD2. The CDR3 sequence is 16 residues long. Germline V gene data show CDR1 as LNHDA and CDR2 as SQIVND (reference sequence). The V and J ends lost 3 bases and 4 bases, in that order; junction bases with no gene match: 6. Here the CDR3 reads CASSIIAGAGTGELFF. The DNA of the CDR3 is TGTGCCAGTAGTATTATAGCGGGGGCGGGCACCGGGGAGCTGTTTTTT.

V and J are TRBV15 and TRBJ1-5, with D tentatively TRBD1 (6 bases). CDR1 and CDR2 from the germline V gene are LNHNV and YYDKDF (reference sequence). CDR3 length: 16 residues. V was pared by 5 bases and J by 0 bases, with 14 bases between. The CDR3 here is CATSQNRVGSNQPQHF. The CDR3 coding sequence is TGTGCCACCAGCCAAAACAGGGTTGGTAGCAATCAGCCCCAGCATTTT.

This rearrangement joins TRBV19 to TRBJ1-6; D gene unclear. Germline values: CDR1 LNHDA, CDR2 SQIVND (reference sequence). The CDR3 has 12 residues. Trimming removed 4 bases at V and 7 bases at J, with 5 bases between. This chain's CDR3 is CASSNPNSPLHF. The CDR3 DNA reads as TGTGCCAGTAGTAATCCGAATTCACCCCTCCACTTT.

The chain joins TRBV15 to TRBJ1-2, with D uncertain. The germline V and J ends were trimmed by 4 bases and 2 bases, with 14 bases remaining between them. Germline CDR1 and CDR2: LNHNV and YYDKDF (reference sequence). This CDR3 is built from 15 residues. The CDR3 region is CATSTSRAANYGYTF. The CDR3 DNA reads as TGTGCCACCAGCACTAGTAGGGCAGCCAACTATGGCTACACCTTC.

V is TRBV14 and J is TRBJ1-2; D remains ambiguous. Germline V gives CDR1 SGHDN, CDR2 FVKESK. The length of the CDR3 is 14 residues. V lost 1 base to trimming and J lost 5 bases, with 11 bases between them. The chain's CDR3 is CASSQVQSGYGYTF. CDR3 nucleotides: TGTGCCAGCAGCCAAGTGCAGTCAGGATATGGCTACACCTTC.

This sequence joins TRBV6-5 and TRBJ2-7; TRBD1 matches 10 bases. Trimming removed 4 bases from V and 5 bases from J; junction bases left unmatched: 5. Germline V lookup: CDR1 MNHEY, CDR2 SVGAGI. This CDR3 region has 14 residues. In nucleotides, the CDR3 is TGTGCCAGCAGTTCCGGGACAGGGGCTGACGAGCAGTACTTC. Amino acid sequence: CASSSGTGADEQYF.

The V gene is TRBV25-1, the J gene TRBJ2-3, with TRBD2 matching over 9 bases. Germline CDR1 is MGHDK and CDR2 is SYGVNS. Trimming removed 8 bases from V and 5 bases from J; junction bases left unmatched: 8. The CDR3 is 14 amino acids. For the CDR3, the DNA is TGTGCCAGCGCCTTAGCGGGAGTGGGAGATACGCAGTATTTT. Residues: CASALAGVGDTQYF.

A single count supports this clone. The chain links TRBV11-3 to TRBJ2-1; D is unresolved. V shed 5 bases and J shed 11 bases, with 10 bases lying between them. Germline-derived CDR1 and CDR2 are SGHNT and YENEEA. CDR3 length: 11 amino acids. CDR3 in DNA: TGTGCCAGCAGCCCCCCTATTCAGCAGTTCTTC. This gives the protein CASSPPIQQFF. The full variable domain, rest sourced from reference TRBV11-3 and TRBJ2-1, is EAGVVQSPRYKIIEKKQPVAFWCNPISGHNTLYWYLQNLGQGPELLIRYENEEAVDDSQLPKDRFSAERLKGVDSTLKIQPAELGDSAVYLCASSPPIQQFFGPGTRLTVL.

J is TRBJ2-5 and V is TRBV6-6; perhaps TRBD1 as D (6 bases). CDR1 MNHNY and CDR2 SVGAGI come from the germline V gene (reference sequence). The CDR3 totals 13 residues. V lost 10 bases and J 3 bases, leaving 15 bases between the germline ends. In nucleotides, the CDR3 is TGTGCCATCGGGGACACGGGGAAAGAGACCCAGTACTTC. Residues: CAIGDTGKETQYF.

The rearrangement links TRBV2 to TRBJ2-1; D uncertain. Per germline, CDR1 SNHLY and CDR2 FYNNEI. CDR3 length equals 16 residues. Trimming shortened V by 4 bases and J by 2 bases, and 15 bases separated the two germline ends. CDR3 residues: CASSGTYFLAYNEQFF. CDR3 bases: TGTGCCAGCAGTGGGACGTATTTTTTGGCCTACAATGAGCAGTTCTTC.

This sequence joins TRBV5-1 and TRBJ2-7; the D gene is possibly TRBD2 (5 bases). This CDR3 is 14 amino acids long. Germline V gene sequence: CDR1 SGHRS, CDR2 YFSETQ. V lost 0 bases and J 2 bases, leaving 9 bases between the germline ends. Written as DNA, the CDR3 is TGCGCCAGCAGCTTGGGTAGCGTTACCTACGAGCAGTACTTC. Translation gives CASSLGSVTYEQYF.